Below are 6 T cell receptor beta chains sequenced from a single sample in a study of CD8+ T cells in alopecia areata. RNA was isolated and reverse transcribed to cDNA, the sequencing template. Sequenced by immunoSEQ multiplex PCR; TCRdb stores in-frame clones only, minus some. Of about 190,000 clones listed, 60% were seen once; the top ten hold around 0.7%. This sample's treatment: oral pan-JAK inhibitor, 5-10 mg twice daily. The sample here was CD4+ T cells sorted from blood, taken at week 4, from a patient treated with tofacitinib. These receptors all come from a human donor with alopecia areata.

The rearrangement links TRBV20-1 to TRBJ1-4, with no clear D. Trimming shortened V by 3 bases and J by 8 bases, and 7 bases separated the two germline ends. The CDR3 covers 11 residues. The V gene's germline CDR1 is DFQATT and CDR2 SNEGSKA (reference sequence). The CDR3 region has the DNA TGCAGTGCTAGTTCCGGCGAAAAACTGTTTTTT. Translated, it gives CSASSGEKLFF.

This clone was found a few times. The chain joins TRBV7-2 to TRBJ2-7; 11 positions match TRBD2. Germline assignment: CDR1 SGHTA and CDR2 FQGNSA. The CDR3 has 15 amino acids. The V segment lost 1 base and the J segment 2 bases; nucleotides outside the gene matches: 1. DNA for the CDR3: TGTGCCAGCAGCTTAGAGGGACTAGCGGCCTACGAGCAGTACTTC. Translating gives CASSLEGLAAYEQYF.

This chain connects TRBV7-2 to TRBJ1-2; TRBD1 matches at 7 bases. Germline values: CDR1 SGHTA, CDR2 FQGNSA. The V gene end was trimmed by 1 base and the J gene end by 4 bases; junction bases not matched to a gene: 3. The CDR3 extends over 14 amino acids. CDR3: CASSLGGTAYGYTF. The CDR3 nucleotides read TGTGCCAGCAGCTTAGGAGGGACAGCCTATGGCTACACCTTC. Complete variable domain (other parts from reference TRBV7-2 and TRBJ1-2): GAGVSQSPSNKVTEKGKDVELRCDPISGHTALYWYRQSLGQGLEFLIYFQGNSAPDKSGLPSDRFSAERTGGSVSTLTIQRTQQEDSAVYLCASSLGGTAYGYTFGSGTRLTVV.

The chain links TRBV7-9 to TRBJ1-1, with D unclear. The V and J ends lost 7 bases and 3 bases respectively, with 3 bases between them. Germline assignment: CDR1 SEHNR and CDR2 FQNEAQ (reference sequence). The CDR3 is made up of 10 amino acids. CDR3 sequence: CASTDTEAFF. For the CDR3, the DNA is TGTGCCAGCACGGACACTGAAGCTTTCTTT.

The chain is built from TRBV9 and TRBJ2-7, with TRBD1 as a possible D gene (6 bases). Trimming shortened V by 0 bases and J by 4 bases, and 14 bases separated the two germline ends. CDR3 size: 15 residues. Germline CDR1 is SGDLS and CDR2 is YYNGEE. CDR3 sequence reads: CASSVASRTGYEQYF. The DNA for the CDR3 is TGTGCCAGCAGCGTAGCGAGTAGAACAGGGTACGAGCAGTACTTC.

This clone turned up a few times. V is TRBV29-1 and J is TRBJ1-2; tentative D call: TRBD1 (6 bases). The CDR3 length is 15 residues. The ends were cut back, 5 bases at V and 1 base at J, with 17 bases in the middle. CDR1 is SQVTM, CDR2 ANQGSEA, per germline. CDR3 sequence (DNA): TGCAGCGTTCGCCCAACAGGGATGGGTAACTATGGCTACACCTTC. Amino acid sequence: CSVRPTGMGNYGYTF.